These T cell receptor beta chains were read from a single sample in a study of OX40 agonist ivuxolimab in advanced cancers. Using immunoSEQ multiplex PCR, the repertoire was profiled, and TCRdb retains in-frame clones only, with some absent. Of roughly 40,000 clones listed, around 83% are singletons. Sequenced here: CD4+ or CD8+ T cells sorted from blood, sampled in a trial of the OX40 agonist ivuxolimab. The receptors originated from an adult with an advanced solid tumor such as melanoma, head and neck, liver or kidney cancer. Both conserved end residues are part of each CDR3. A D gene is named only where the DNA matches it firmly. The size field is filled for only some rows; it gives once, few, many or a size class.

J gene	clone size	D gene	V gene	CDR3 protein	CDR3 DNA
TRBJ2-3	NA	NA	TRBV6-6	CASSLRSTDTQYF	TGTGCTAGCAGCCTCCGGAGCACAGATACGCAGTATTTT
TRBJ1-5	NA	NA	TRBV29-1	CSVEGGMSSACSPQHF	TGCAGCGTTGAAGGGGGTATGAGCAGTGCTTGCTCTCCCCAGCATTTT
TRBJ2-1	NA	NA	TRBV19	CASSIPNLDSGRSYNEQFF	TGTGCCAGTAGTATCCCCAACCTCGATTCGGGGAGGTCCTACAATGAGCAGTTCTTC
TRBJ1-4	NA	NA	TRBV29-1	CSVLVGVGEKLFF	TGCAGCGTTCTGGTAGGGGTAGGGGAAAAACTGTTTTTT
TRBJ1-2	once	TRBD1	TRBV6-5	CASSLGQTNYGYTF	TGTGCCAGCAGTTTGGGACAGACCAACTATGGCTACACCTTC
TRBJ2-5	NA	TRBD1	TRBV6-1	CASSADRDQETQYF	TGTGCCAGCAGTGCAGACAGGGACCAAGAGACCCAGTACTTC
TRBJ1-2	NA	NA	TRBV6-5	CASSYVGHLGYGYTF	TGTGCCAGCAGTTACGTCGGACACCTGGGCTATGGCTACACCTTC
TRBJ2-2	NA	NA	TRBV5-4	CATHGWLPEHVGELFF	TGTGCCACCCACGGGTGGCTGCCCGAACATGTCGGGGAGCTGTTTTTT
TRBJ1-2	NA	NA	TRBV6-5	CASSLSLQGPYGYTF	TGTGCCAGCAGTTTATCGTTGCAGGGCCCCTATGGCTACACCTTC
TRBJ1-2	NA	TRBD1	TRBV30	CAWDRGLSYGYTF	TGTGCCTGGGACAGGGGGCTGAGCTATGGCTACACCTTC
TRBJ1-2	NA	TRBD1	TRBV11-2	CASSLGAQGARGYTF	TGTGCCAGCAGCTTAGGGGCTCAGGGGGCTCGTGGCTACACCTTC
TRBJ2-1	NA	NA	TRBV4-2	CASSQEVGSSSDEQFF	TGTGCCAGCAGCCAAGAGGTAGGCAGCTCTAGCGATGAGCAGTTCTTC
TRBJ2-1	NA	TRBD2	TRBV6-6	CASSPGGSSYNEQFF	TGTGCCAGCAGCCCCGGGGGGAGCTCCTACAATGAGCAGTTCTTC
TRBJ1-1	few	NA	TRBV5-1	CASSLAENTEAFF	TGCGCCAGCAGCTTGGCAGAGAACACTGAAGCTTTCTTT
TRBJ2-2	NA	NA	TRBV5-6	CASSRLTANTGELFF	TGTGCCAGCAGCCGACTGACAGCGAACACCGGGGAGCTGTTTTTT
TRBJ2-3	NA	TRBD1	TRBV19	CASSISGQGAITDTQYF	TGTGCCAGTAGTATCTCCGGACAGGGGGCAATCACAGATACGCAGTATTTT
TRBJ2-5	NA	NA	TRBV14	CASSKWTGETQYF	TGTGCCAGCAGCAAATGGACCGGAGAGACCCAGTACTTC
TRBJ2-7	NA	NA	TRBV13	CASSSPDSPYEQYF	TGTGCCAGCAGCTCCCCGGACAGCCCCTACGAGCAGTACTTC
TRBJ1-4	NA	NA	TRBV21-1	CASSNPGREEKLFF	TGTGCCAGCAGCAATCCAGGGAGGGAGGAAAAACTGTTTTTT
TRBJ2-3	NA	NA	TRBV4-3	CASSPAGSDTQYF	TGCGCCAGCAGCCCCGCCGGCTCAGATACGCAGTATTTT
TRBJ1-2	NA	NA	TRBV5-6	CASSSSLLRSGALRYGYTF	TGTGCCAGCAGCTCATCCCTACTTCGATCGGGGGCGCTTCGGTATGGCTACACCTTC
TRBJ2-7	NA	TRBD1	TRBV28	CASSWDRGHLEQYF	TGTGCCAGCAGCTGGGACAGGGGGCATCTCGAGCAGTACTTC
TRBJ2-7	NA	NA	TRBV11-1	CASSLRGTYEQYF	TGTGCCAGCAGCTTACGGGGGACCTACGAGCAGTACTTC
TRBJ2-2	NA	TRBD1	TRBV13	CASTGTGSTGELFF	TGTGCCAGCACCGGGACAGGGAGCACCGGGGAGCTGTTTTTT
TRBJ1-4	NA	TRBD1	TRBV27	CASSKSPRQGTNEKLFF	TGTGCCAGCAGCAAGTCCCCTAGACAGGGAACTAATGAAAAACTGTTTTTT
TRBJ1-2	NA	NA	TRBV6-5	CASSYSRTDYGYTF	TGTGCCAGCAGTTACTCCCGGACGGACTATGGCTACACCTTC
TRBJ1-4	NA	NA	TRBV19	CASSIPEGLANEKLFF	TGTGCCAGTAGTATCCCCGAGGGGCTAGCTAATGAAAAACTGTTTTTT
TRBJ1-1	once	TRBD1	TRBV13	CASSLGQGNSNTEAFF	TGTGCCAGCAGCTTGGGACAGGGGAATTCGAACACTGAAGCTTTCTTT
TRBJ1-1	NA	TRBD1	TRBV6-5	CASSLGQGFTEAFF	TGTGCCAGCAGTTTGGGACAGGGGTTCACTGAAGCTTTCTTT
TRBJ1-2	once	TRBD1	TRBV7-9	CASSSSGGSWGYTF	TGTGCCAGCAGCTCGTCAGGGGGTTCCTGGGGCTACACCTTC
TRBJ1-2	NA	TRBD1	TRBV6-1	CASSEIVGTANYGYTF	TGTGCCAGCAGTGAGATTGTGGGGACAGCTAACTATGGCTACACCTTC